A selection of T cell receptor beta chains follows, all from one sample in a study of T cells in Graves' hyperthyroidism and ophthalmopathy. MiXCR was run by TCRdb on the multiplex PCR reads, yielding one entry per CDR3 protein. The table lists 700,000 or so distinct CDR3 sequences, about a sixth of them singletons. Material: blood. Every receptor here comes from a man younger than 30 with Graves' hyperthyroidism. Both conserved end residues are part of each CDR3. The D gene is left open where the match is weak. Size is stated for part of the rows, as once, few or many counts, or as a class when the clone is expanded.

cdr3_length,d_call,clone_size,j_call,v_call,cdr3_nt,cdr3_aa
13,-,few,TRBJ2-7,TRBV30,TGTGCCTGGAGTTCGGACGAGAACTACGAGCAGTACTTC,CAWSSDENYEQYF
14,-,-,TRBJ1-5,TRBV28,TGTGTCAGCAGTTTAGTAGGTGGCAATCAGCCCCAGCATTTT,CVSSLVGGNQPQHF
16,-,few,TRBJ2-7,TRBV20-1,TGCAGTGCTAGAGAAGAAAGTCAGGGGCCTGGCTACGAGCAGTACTTC,CSAREESQGPGYEQYF
15,TRBD2,few,TRBJ2-7,TRBV14,TGTGCCAGCATCAAGACTAGCCCTACCTCCTACGAGCAGTACTTC,CASIKTSPTSYEQYF
14,-,many,TRBJ2-7,TRBV7-3,TGTGCCAGCAGCCCAGGCTCACAGCCCTACGAGCAGTACTTC,CASSPGSQPYEQYF
12,TRBD2,-,TRBJ2-7,TRBV20-1,TGCAGTGCTAGGGGAGGGGTCTACGAGCAGTACTTC,CSARGGVYEQYF
14,-,few,TRBJ2-1,TRBV20-1,TGCAGTGCCCCGGCCCAAATCTCCTACAATGAGCAGTTCTTC,CSAPAQISYNEQFF
14,TRBD2,many,TRBJ2-1,TRBV28,TGTGCCAGCAGCCTCAGCGGGAACATCAATGAGCAGTTCTTC,CASSLSGNINEQFF
12,-,few,TRBJ1-3,TRBV11-2,TGTGCCAGCAGCATGACAGGAAACACCATATATTTT,CASSMTGNTIYF
15,-,few,TRBJ1-2,TRBV5-5,TGTGCCAGCAGTTCCTTCCGGGAACTCAACTATGGCTACACCTTC,CASSSFRELNYGYTF
15,-,many,TRBJ2-1,TRBV27,TGTGCCAGCAGTTTACAGGGTTGGGGAGCTGTCGAGCAGTTCTTC,CASSLQGWGAVEQFF
10,-,many,TRBJ2-7,TRBV11-3,TGTGCCAGCAGCTCCCCGGACCAGTACTTC,CASSSPDQYF
13,TRBD2,few,TRBJ2-4,TRBV12-3/TRBV12-4,TGTGCCAGCCGGCGGGAGTTGAGAAACATTCAGTACTTC,CASRRELRNIQYF
16,-,many,TRBJ1-5,TRBV18,TGTGCCAGCTCACTGGGCGGGGCCTATAGCAATCAGCCCCAGCATTTT,CASSLGGAYSNQPQHF
14,-,few,TRBJ2-6,TRBV6-2/TRBV6-3,TGTGCCAGCCGACAAATCTCTGGGGCCAACGTCCTGACTTTC,CASRQISGANVLTF
14,-,few,TRBJ2-7,TRBV12-3/TRBV12-4,TGTGCCAGCAGTTTAGCGGTTAGCGGAGATGGGCAGTACTTC,CASSLAVSGDGQYF
14,TRBD1,many,TRBJ1-2,TRBV20-1,TGCAGTGCTCCGAGGGGGACAGGGATCAATGGCTACACCTTC,CSAPRGTGINGYTF
13,TRBD2,many,TRBJ2-1,TRBV6-2/TRBV6-3,TGTGCCACCCAACCGGGGACTAGCGATGAGCAGTTCTTC,CATQPGTSDEQFF
15,-,many,TRBJ2-1,TRBV28,TGTGCCAGCAGTCATCCGGACAGCCTCTACAATGAGCAGTTCTTC,CASSHPDSLYNEQFF
14,TRBD1,few,TRBJ2-3,TRBV30,TGTGCCTGGAGTGGGACAGGAAACACAGATACGCAGTATTTT,CAWSGTGNTDTQYF
15,TRBD2,few,TRBJ2-2,TRBV4-3,TGCGCCAGCAGCGGGAGCGGGAGAGCCACCGGGGAGCTGTTTTTT,CASSGSGRATGELFF
13,TRBD2,few,TRBJ2-1,TRBV29-1,TGCAGCGCCGGGACTAGCGTGTACAATGAGCAGTTCTTC,CSAGTSVYNEQFF
15,-,-,TRBJ2-6,TRBV12-3/TRBV12-4,TGTGCCAGCAGTTTGGCGGACTCTGGGGCCAACGTCCTGACTTTC,CASSLADSGANVLTF
13,-,many,TRBJ1-1,TRBV28,TGTGCCAGCAGTTTAAGGTGGGCCGCGTTAGCTTTCTTT,CASSLRWAALAFF